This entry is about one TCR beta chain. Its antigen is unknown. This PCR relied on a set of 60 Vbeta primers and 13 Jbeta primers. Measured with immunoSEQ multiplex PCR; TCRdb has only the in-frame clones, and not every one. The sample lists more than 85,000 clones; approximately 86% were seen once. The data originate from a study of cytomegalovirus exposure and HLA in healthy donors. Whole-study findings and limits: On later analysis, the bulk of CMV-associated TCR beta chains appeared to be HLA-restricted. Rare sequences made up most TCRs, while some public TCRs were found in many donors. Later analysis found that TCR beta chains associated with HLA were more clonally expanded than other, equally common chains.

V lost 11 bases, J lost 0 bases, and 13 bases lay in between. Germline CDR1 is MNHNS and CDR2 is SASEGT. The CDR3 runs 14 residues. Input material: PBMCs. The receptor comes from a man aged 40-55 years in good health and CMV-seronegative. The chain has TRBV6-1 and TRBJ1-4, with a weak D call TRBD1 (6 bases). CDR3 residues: CAHGGAATNEKLFF. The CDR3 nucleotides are TGTGCCCACGGGGGGGCTGCAACTAATGAAAAACTGTTTTTT.